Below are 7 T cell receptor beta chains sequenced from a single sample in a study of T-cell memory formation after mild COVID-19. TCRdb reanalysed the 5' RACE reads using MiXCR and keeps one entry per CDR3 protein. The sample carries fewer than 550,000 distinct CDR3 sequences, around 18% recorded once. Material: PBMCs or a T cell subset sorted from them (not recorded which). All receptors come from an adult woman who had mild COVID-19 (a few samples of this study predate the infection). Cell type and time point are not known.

The CDR3 DNA reads TGTGCCAGCAGCCCAGCCGGGACAGGGGGAAACATTCAGTACTTC. Its protein is CASSPAGTGGNIQYF. V gene TRBV12-3 or TRBV12-4 combines with J gene TRBJ2-4; 11 nucleotides align to TRBD1. V lost 6 bases, J lost 6 bases, and 7 bases stayed unmatched. This CDR3 spans 15 amino acids.

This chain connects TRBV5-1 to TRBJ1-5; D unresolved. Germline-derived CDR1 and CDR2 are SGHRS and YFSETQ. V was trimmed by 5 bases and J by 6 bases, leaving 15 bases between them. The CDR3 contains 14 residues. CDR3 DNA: TGCGCCAGCAGAATGGCCAGGAAGGGTCAGCCCCAGCATTTT. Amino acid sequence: CASRMARKGQPQHF.

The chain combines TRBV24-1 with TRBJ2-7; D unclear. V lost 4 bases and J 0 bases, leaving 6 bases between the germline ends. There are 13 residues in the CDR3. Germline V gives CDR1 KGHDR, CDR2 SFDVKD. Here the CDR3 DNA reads TGTGCCACCAGTGAAGTCGACTCCTACGAGCAGTACTTC. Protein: CATSEVDSYEQYF.

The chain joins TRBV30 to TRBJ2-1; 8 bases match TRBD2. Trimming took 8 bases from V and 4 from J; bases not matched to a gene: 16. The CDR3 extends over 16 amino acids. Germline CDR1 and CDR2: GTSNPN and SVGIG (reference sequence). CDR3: CARTGGVDHTYNEQFF. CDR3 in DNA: TGTGCCCGAACGGGGGGGGTGGATCACACGTACAATGAGCAGTTCTTC.

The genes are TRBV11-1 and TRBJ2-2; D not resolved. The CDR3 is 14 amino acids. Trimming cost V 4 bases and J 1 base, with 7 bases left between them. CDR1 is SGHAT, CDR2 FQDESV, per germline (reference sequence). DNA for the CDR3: TGTGCCAGCAGCTCCGAGAAGAACACCGGGGAGCTGTTTTTT. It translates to CASSSEKNTGELFF.

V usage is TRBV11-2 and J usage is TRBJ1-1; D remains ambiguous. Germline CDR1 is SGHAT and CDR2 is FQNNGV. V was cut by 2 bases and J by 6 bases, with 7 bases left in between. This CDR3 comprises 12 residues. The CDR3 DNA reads TGTGCCAGCAGCTTAAGATTCTCTGAAGCTTTCTTT. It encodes CASSLRFSEAFF.

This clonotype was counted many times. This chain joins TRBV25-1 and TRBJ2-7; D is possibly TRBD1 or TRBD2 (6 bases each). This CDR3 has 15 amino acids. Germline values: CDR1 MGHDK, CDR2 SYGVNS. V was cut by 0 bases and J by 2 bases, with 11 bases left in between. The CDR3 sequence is CASSEYGGGTYEQYF. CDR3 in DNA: TGTGCCAGCAGTGAATACGGAGGGGGTACCTACGAGCAGTACTTC.